This T cell receptor beta chain was sequenced during a study of T cell responses to AZD1222 COVID-19 vaccine. V lost 7 bases and J lost 6, with 9 bases in between. CDR1 and CDR2 from the germline V gene are SQVTM and ANQGSEA. There are 11 residues in the CDR3. Profiled with immunoSEQ multiplex PCR; TCRdb holds only in-frame clones, not every one. The sample has roughly 180,000 clones, 87% seen once. The source of this sequence is an adult in good health. This specimen was peripheral blood, taken on day 0 of MenACWY control vaccination. The chain uses TRBV29-1 and TRBJ1-4; TRBD1 might be the D (5 bases). The CDR3 bases are TGCAGCGGTGAGACAGATGAAAAACTGTTTTTT. It specifies CSGETDEKLFF.